This T cell receptor beta chain was captured by sequencing in a study of follicular helper T cells after annual influenza vaccination. Looking at the study overall: For some subjects, blood spans the 2013-2014, 2014-2015 and 2015-2016 annual vaccinations. Findings and limits, study-wide: Most later recoveries of Day 7 ICOS+CD38+ clones were ICOS-CD38- cTfh.

Some clones are missing from TCRdb's copy, which holds only in-frame ones; the method was immunoSEQ multiplex PCR. This table holds 8,000 to 10,000 clones, around 82% found once. Concerning this clone itself: Its target is unknown.

V lost 6 bases, J lost 4 bases, and 10 bases lay in between. The CDR3 extends over 11 amino acids. Germline CDR1 DFQATT, CDR2 SNEGSKA (reference sequence). Time point indicated: 2014-2015 season, 7 days after vaccination. Community-dwelling subjects without influenza vaccination in the prior 6 months were enrolled. This specimen consisted of CXCR5- memory CD4+ T cells sorted from blood, obtained 7 days after influenza vaccination. V and J are TRBV20-1 and TRBJ2-7; possible D gene TRBD1, 6 bases. The receptor comes from an adult who received the influenza vaccine. The CDR3 nucleotides read TGCAGTGCGAGGACAGAGTACGAGCAGTACTTC. It is translated as CSARTEYEQYF.